The rows below give T cell receptor beta chains drawn from one sample of a study of T cells in Graves' hyperthyroidism and ophthalmopathy. TCRdb analysed the multiplex PCR reads with MiXCR anew, one entry per CDR3 protein. Of roughly 350,000 distinct CDR3 sequences listed, roughly an eighth are singletons. What was sequenced was blood. Source of these receptors: a woman aged 40 to 50 with Graves' ophthalmopathy. Each CDR3 is given with its conserved first and last residue. D genes are given only for firm matches. Size is omitted from some rows. Given values are once, few, many or a class for expanded clones.

CDR3 DNA	CDR3 protein	J gene	V gene	clone size	D gene
TGCGCCAGCTCCACTACCCAGGGACCCCTCCACTTT	CASSTTQGPLHF	TRBJ1-6	TRBV5-1	many	-
TGCAGTGGCTCGCGGGACTTGGGGGACGAGCAGTACTTC	CSGSRDLGDEQYF	TRBJ2-7	TRBV20-1	many	-
TGTGCCAGCAGCTTACCTACCGGACAGGGCTACAATGAGCAGTTCTTC	CASSLPTGQGYNEQFF	TRBJ2-1	TRBV7-8	-	TRBD1
TGTGCCAGCAGGGGACCGAATCCCTACGAGCAGTACTTC	CASRGPNPYEQYF	TRBJ2-7	TRBV27	many	-
TGTGCTAGTGGTTTGGCCCCCGGCCACTACGAGCAGTACTTC	CASGLAPGHYEQYF	TRBJ2-7	TRBV12-5	-	-
TGTGCCAGCAGCTTAGGACCCCGTATGGGGGCTTTCTTT	CASSLGPRMGAFF	TRBJ1-1	TRBV7-2	many	-
TGTGCCAGCCTCACAGGGGCACCGCCAGATACGCAGTATTTT	CASLTGAPPDTQYF	TRBJ2-3	TRBV18	-	TRBD1
TGTGCCAGCAGTATCCCTGGGGACCCGGGCAATCAGCCCCAGCATTTT	CASSIPGDPGNQPQHF	TRBJ1-5	TRBV28	many	-
TGTGCCTGTCTTTTAGCGGGAGGTTACAATGAGCAGTTCTTC	CACLLAGGYNEQFF	TRBJ2-1	TRBV30	many	TRBD2
TGTGCCAGCAGTTTAGTTGCAGGGGGAAATCAGCCCCAGCATTTT	CASSLVAGGNQPQHF	TRBJ1-5	TRBV28	many	TRBD1
TGTGCCTCCAGGACAGGGGGCAGGACCGGGGAGCTGTTTTTT	CASRTGGRTGELFF	TRBJ2-2	TRBV28	-	TRBD1
TGCGCCAGCAGCTTTATCGGGACAGACTATGGCTACACCTTC	CASSFIGTDYGYTF	TRBJ1-2	TRBV5-1	-	TRBD1
TGTGCCAGCAGTGTCGACAGAGTCACCGGGGAGCTGTTTTTT	CASSVDRVTGELFF	TRBJ2-2	TRBV27	many	-
TGTGCCAGCAGTTTAATTGGGAGCTATGGCTACACCTTC	CASSLIGSYGYTF	TRBJ1-2	TRBV27	few	-
TGTGCCAGCAGTTTCGGGTGGGGAGGGGATGGCTACACCTTC	CASSFGWGGDGYTF	TRBJ1-2	TRBV12-3/TRBV12-4	many	-
TGTGCCAGCAATTTTAGTCTGCGGAACACTGAAGCTTTCTTT	CASNFSLRNTEAFF	TRBJ1-1	TRBV12-3/TRBV12-4	many	-
TGTGCCAGCAGTACCGGGACAGGGGTACCTGAAGCTTTCTTT	CASSTGTGVPEAFF	TRBJ1-1	TRBV12-3/TRBV12-4	-	TRBD1
TGTGCCTGGAGTGTACGGAGTAGATTCACTGAGCAGTTCTTC	CAWSVRSRFTEQFF	TRBJ2-1	TRBV30	-	-
TGTGCCAGCAGTTACAAATTGTGGGCCGAGCAGTACTTC	CASSYKLWAEQYF	TRBJ2-7	TRBV6-1	many	-
TGTGCCAGCACCCCGACTAGCGGCGGGGAGCTGTTTTTT	CASTPTSGGELFF	TRBJ2-2	TRBV12-3/TRBV12-4	many	TRBD2
TGTGCCACCAGCGGATACAGGGGAGGAGAGACCCAGTACTTC	CATSGYRGGETQYF	TRBJ2-5	TRBV15	many	-
TGTGCCAGCCCCCAATCAGCGTCAGAGAACACCGGGGAGCTGTTTTTT	CASPQSASENTGELFF	TRBJ2-2	TRBV7-9	many	-
TGTGCCAGCAGCCACGTGAGGGGCTGGGATACGCAGTATTTT	CASSHVRGWDTQYF	TRBJ2-3	TRBV7-8	many	-